This T cell receptor beta chain was profiled in a study of cytomegalovirus exposure and HLA in healthy donors (dated by TCRdb to 2016 to 2017). For the wider study: An earlier analysis of about 530 of the donors reported about 300 Gb of sequence data and 117 million unique TCR beta sequences obtained from roughly 170 million T cells. High-throughput TCR immunosequencing, statistical association of individual TCRs with disease status, and machine learning were combined to predict cytomegalovirus infection status. The study profiled the T cell repertoires of more than 500 subjects by immunosequencing and related them to cytomegalovirus serostatus. A handful of DR-DQ haplotypes were treated as single units for association and clustering because of strong linkage in the cohort. A later genetic analysis used genome-wide SNP genotypes for about 65% of the 666 donors, treating that subset as a discovery cohort. Donor age, sex, ethnicity and CMV serostatus were compiled alongside the repertoire data. Across some 400 genotyped donors of the cohort, an average of 235,054 unique TCR beta nucleotide sequences per donor were sequenced, and 15% to 20% of those sequences were non-productive. The study aimed to test whether signatures of past pathogen exposure could be identified by cataloging public T cell receptors. A separate validation cohort of 90 to 150 different subjects was used in addition to the roughly 720-subject first cohort. The number of donors typed differed by locus, with about 620-630 for A, B, C, DRB1 and DQB1, 522 for DQA1, some 570 for DPA1, and some 470 for DPB1. Every discovery cohort repertoire had been produced on one sequencing platform. In the later analysis, no new phenotypic data were used to find candidate immune exposures; instead, reliance was placed on TCR beta sequences and their occurrence across donors. Of the 350 to 400 genotyped donors, approximately 82% fell in the genetic ancestry cluster associated with self-reported Caucasian donors. An early release covering more than 500 HLA-typed donors comprised approximately 290 gigabases of sequencing data and around 80 million unique TCR sequences. A later analysis re-analyzed previously published TCR beta repertoires from about 730 donors and added high-resolution HLA genotyping to study TCR occurrence patterns. HLA typing included class I and class II loci at four-digit resolution. An earlier analysis of 587 of the donors applied high-throughput TCR beta sequencing to assess whether each TCR beta V gene segment acted as functional or pseudogenic.

Libraries came from the immunoSEQ multiplex PCR assay. For the multiplex PCR, a mixture combining 60 forward primers for TCR Vbeta segments and 13 reverse primers for TCR Jbeta segments was used. Amplification of the CDR3 region of rearranged TCR beta genes was performed with a multiplex PCR assay on genomic DNA. The amplified TCR beta libraries were sequenced on the Illumina HiSeq System as 87-base-pair reads. Processing in the source paper ran as follows. In a later analysis, tens of millions of unique TCR beta chains were counted across the approximately 670 repertoires, and roughly 9.9 million of these chains were shared by at least two donors. A nearest-neighbor algorithm error-corrected the raw reads and collapsed the reads into unique sequences, merging closely related sequences to remove PCR and sequencing errors. To assign V, D and J gene segments, CDR3 sequences were aligned to IMGT reference sequences. For a sequence to be retained, a match of at least six nucleotides was required to both a V gene segment and a J gene segment. A rearrangement was called productive if the CDR3 had no stop codons and remained in frame with V and J, and every other rearrangement was called non-productive. Following IMGT convention, CDR3 was defined as the stretch from the second conserved V-encoded cysteine to the conserved J-encoded phenylalanine. The earlier analysis of approximately 590 of the donors excluded any sequence lacking an unambiguous match to a single V gene segment. In an earlier analysis of about 590 of the donors, a V segment was called functional when productive rearrangements were above 56.7%, and segregating when the standard deviation between donors exceeded 5%. A statistical classification framework was developed to diagnose cytomegalovirus status using the catalog of TCR beta chain sequences. A later analysis assigned V and J genes by comparing TCR nucleotide sequences with IMGT/GENE-DB human TR gene sequences. Using the TCRdist pipeline, a later analysis assigned CDR3 sequences along with most-parsimonious VDJ recombination scenarios. A later analysis defined each TCR beta chain by its CDR3 amino acid sequence plus V-gene family, and excluded reads lacking a unique V-gene family. To address suspected cross-contamination and a sequencing artifact, a later analysis removed 450 to 700 highly shared, low-generation-probability nucleotide sequences. In a later analysis, a clonal expansion index for each public chain was calculated from normalized within-repertoire ranks of inferred template counts. A later analysis computed generation probabilities with a VDJ recombination model fitted to out-of-frame rearrangements, and checked the results against IGoR. A later analysis scored TCR-TCR, TCR-HLA and TCR-CMV co-occurrence with hypergeometric tests, applying a repertoire-size bias correction to TCR pairs. To estimate false discovery rates, a later analysis permuted the HLA or CMV assignments 20 times. A later analysis grouped co-occurring TCRs with DBSCAN, adding TCRdist sequence similarity when clustering within HLA-allele-positive subsets. Repertoires with fewer than 30,000 or more than 120,000 public chains were left out of co-occurrence clustering, as were five repertoires with anomalous nucleotide sharing. The table was pulled from immuneACCESS by TCRdb, which kept in-frame rearrangements only. Such tables lose some clones; where checked, under half of the loss comes from unresolved V genes, and the rest has no known cause. Clone size and V and J calls were adopted from that table, with D and trimming inferred from the DNA. The sample profile shows under 200,000 clones; around 75% of them were found once. The top ten hold less than 3% of the sample.

The cohort comprised 550 to 700 healthy bone marrow donors. All cohort members were sampled while nominally healthy, although unrecorded immune exposures were likely present. The donor was CMV seronegative and belonged to the group of 350 to 400 seronegative cohort members. A peripheral blood sample was collected from each donor, and TCR beta sequencing was performed on peripheral blood mononuclear cells. Genomic DNA extraction from the blood cell samples was performed with the Qiagen DNeasy Blood Extraction Kit. On this clone: The target of this receptor is not known. Base quality data are lacking; no much larger clone is found one base away.

Overall results and qualifications from the work: In an earlier analysis of 450 to 750 of the donors, most TCR beta V segments appeared in productive rearrangements about 90% or about 30% of the time, broadly matching IMGT annotations. Because HLA typing was missing for some donors at each locus, association tests included only the typed subset. Linkage disequilibrium might explain the correlated functional status among segregating V segments, but an unknown experimental factor could not be excluded. In a later analysis, the rate of TCR association differed among HLA loci, with DRB1 alleles having the most associated TCRs and HLA-C alleles having the fewest. At a false discovery rate of 0.05, a later analysis linked 15,000 to 20,000 TCR beta sequences to specific HLA alleles. According to a later analysis, parvovirus B19, influenza, CMV and Epstein-Barr virus appeared linked to several top co-occurrence clusters. A later genetic analysis reported fewer N-insertions in productive TCRs among donors in an Asian-associated ancestry cluster than the roughly 720-donor mean. Most TCR sequences were observed very rarely across donors, whereas some public TCRs were present in many individuals. Some IMGT-functional V segments, including TRBV6-2 and TRBV6-3, could not be distinguished by the 87-base-pair reads and were therefore excluded. In a later analysis, HLA-associated TCR beta chains showed more clonal expansion and lower generation probabilities than non-associated chains that were equally common. Cytomegalovirus status was reported to be diagnosed by the classifier with high specificity and sensitivity in both the original and validation cohorts. In the study, roughly 160 TCR beta chains were listed as associated with cytomegalovirus. When HLA alleles, especially DR and DQ, strongly co-occurred, TCR associations were difficult to assign to individual alleles. A cluster of highly shared sequence variants was judged likely to represent a technical artifact of the sequencing pipeline. According to a later analysis, most CMV-associated TCR beta chains appeared to be HLA-restricted, and the HLA associations seemed to be driven largely by CMV exposure. A few of the identified cytomegalovirus-associated TCR beta chains were confirmed in vitro to be specific for cytomegalovirus antigens. The authors suggested that the approach could potentially be extended to other disease states and immunological phenotypes. A further reported finding was that TCR beta sequences accurately predicted the HLA-A and HLA-B alleles for most subjects in the first cohort. Presence/absence analyses assumed roughly uniform sequencing depth across donors, an assumption that may not hold. An association between a missense DCLRE1C variant and V-gene and J-gene trimming of TCR beta chains was found in a later genetic analysis and replicated in an independent cohort. For the cohort, immune exposure information was limited to CMV serostatus. Because counts were too low, around 17 rarely observed V segments, including chromosome 9 orphons, were left out of the earlier analysis of roughly 600 of the donors. The cohort was sequenced for TCR beta chains only, and without alpha or paired-chain data the features that could be detected were limited.

Based on the germline V gene, the CDR1 and CDR2 sequences are MNHEY and SVGAGI. The germline V end is reduced by 2 bases and the J end by 5 bases; junction bases left unmatched: 1. The CDR3, from cysteine to phenylalanine, totals 15 residues. CDR3 DNA is the only sequence kept; it has 45 bases, read in frame from the first base. The sequence was collected from a female donor in good health and CMV-seronegative. The sequenced sample was PBMCs. Recombination linked TRBV6-5 to TRBJ1-6; 9 central bases correspond to TRBD1. At the DNA level, the sequence is TGTGCCAGCAGTTACGACAGGGGGGATAATTCACCCCTCCACTTT. It translates as CASSYDRGDNSPLHF.